Following are 19 T cell receptor beta chains from one sample sequenced in a study of blood T cell repertoires in COVID-19. Some clones are missing from TCRdb's copy, which holds only in-frame ones; the method was immunoSEQ multiplex PCR. The sample consists of about 110,000 clones, about 85% of them appearing once. What was sequenced was peripheral blood. The origin of the receptors is a middle-aged man with acute or convalescent COVID-19.

J is TRBJ1-6 and V is TRBV5-1, with TRBD1 matching 8 bases. The ends lost 1 base at V and 8 bases at J; junction bases unmatched: 2. CDR3 length: 14 amino acids. CDR1 is SGHRS and CDR2 is YFSETQ in the germline V gene. The CDR3 DNA reads TGCGCCAGCAGCTTGCAGGGGGCGGATTCACCCCTCCACTTT. It specifies CASSLQGADSPLHF.

This clone occurred a few times. The V gene is TRBV19, the J gene TRBJ2-1; D gene ambiguous. This CDR3 contains 17 residues. The V end lost 4 bases, the J end lost 0 bases, and 16 bases lay between the germline ends. Germline V gene lookup returns CDR1 LNHDA and CDR2 SQIVND (reference sequence). CDR3 nucleotide sequence: TGTGCCAGTAGTACATCACTAACGAAAGTCTCCTACAATGAGCAGTTCTTC. Its translation: CASSTSLTKVSYNEQFF.

The genes are TRBV6-6 and TRBJ2-7, with 7 bases aligning to TRBD1. The V and J ends lost 7 bases and 2 bases, in that order; junction bases with no gene match: 8. The CDR3 length is 14 residues. The germline CDR1 and CDR2 sequences are MNHNY and SVGAGI (reference sequence). The CDR3 coding sequence is TGTGCCAGCAAAATACAGGGGCTAACCTACGAGCAGTACTTC. Its translation is CASKIQGLTYEQYF.

The rearrangement links TRBV6-2 or TRBV6-3 to TRBJ2-1; 10 bases align to TRBD2. This CDR3 is 15 amino acids long. From germline, CDR1 is MNHEY and CDR2 SVGEGT. V shed 4 bases and J 5 bases; nucleotides not matched to a gene: 5. The CDR3 nucleotides are TGTGCCAGCAGTTCTCTAGCGGGAGAGGACAATGAGCAGTTCTTC. Amino acid sequence: CASSSLAGEDNEQFF.

The chain carries TRBV28 and TRBJ1-1, with 9 bases matching TRBD1. With V trimmed by 7 bases and J by 5 bases, 11 bases remained unmatched. The germline V gene encodes CDR1 MDHEN and CDR2 SYDVKM. The CDR3 totals 15 residues. The DNA for the CDR3 is TGTGCCAGCAATCCCCTGGGGACAGGGAGTACTGAAGCTTTCTTT. Encoded protein: CASNPLGTGSTEAFF.

This chain links TRBV20-1 with TRBJ2-7, with 12 bases aligning to TRBD1. The CDR3 length is 14 residues. Germline CDR1 DFQATT, CDR2 SNEGSKA (reference sequence). Trimming took 3 bases from V and 4 from J; bases not matched to a gene: 4. In DNA, the CDR3 is TGCAGTGCTAGTGGGGGACAGGGGGCGTACGAGCAGTACTTC. Its protein product is CSASGGQGAYEQYF.

The genes are TRBV28 and TRBJ1-5; possibly TRBD1 for D (5 bases). The ends were cut back, 6 bases at V and 0 bases at J, with 6 bases in the middle. This CDR3 is 13 amino acids long. Germline assignment: CDR1 MDHEN and CDR2 SYDVKM. The chain's CDR3 is CASRTDSNQPQHF. CDR3 DNA sequence: TGTGCCAGCAGGACAGATAGCAATCAGCCCCAGCATTTT.

The chain employs TRBV4-1 and TRBJ1-5; D not certain. This CDR3 is 17 amino acids long. V lost 2 bases, J lost 0 bases, and 14 bases lay in between. Germline CDR1 is MGHRA and CDR2 is YSYEKL. The CDR3 loop is CASSQQTSTYSNQPQHF. In DNA, the CDR3 is TGCGCCAGCAGCCAACAGACATCTACCTATAGCAATCAGCCCCAGCATTTT.

The chain links TRBV9 to TRBJ2-2, with 13 bases that match TRBD2. Germline-derived CDR1 and CDR2 are SGDLS and YYNGEE. This CDR3 comprises 16 residues. After removal of 4 bases from V and 4 bases from J, the junction contained 4 bases not matched to a gene. The DNA of the CDR3 is TGTGCCAGCAGCCTCGGACTAGCGGGAGTCACCGGGGAGCTGTTTTTT. This codes for CASSLGLAGVTGELFF.

The chain uses TRBV6-5 and TRBJ2-7; maybe TRBD1 (5 bases). CDR1 and CDR2 from the germline V gene are MNHEY and SVGAGI. This CDR3 has 15 residues. The germline V and J ends were trimmed by 6 bases and 4 bases, with 19 bases remaining between them. CDR3 sequence (DNA): TGTGCCAGCAGCCCCTTTCCTATGGGGCCTTACGAGCAGTACTTC. It specifies CASSPFPMGPYEQYF.

The V call is TRBV7-8, the J call TRBJ2-7, with a possible D match to TRBD2 (5 bases). The germline gives CDR1 SGHVS, CDR2 FQNEAQ. V was pared by 4 bases and J by 5 bases, with 18 bases between. The CDR3 covers 15 residues. The CDR3 is CASSSRRGLLDEQYF. The CDR3 DNA sequence: TGTGCCAGCAGCTCCCGCCGGGGTCTCCTCGACGAGCAGTACTTC.

This chain connects TRBV12-5 to TRBJ2-1, with 11 positions matching TRBD2. Germline lookup yields CDR1 LGHNT and CDR2 FRNRAP. This CDR3 contains 15 residues. The V segment lost 5 bases and the J segment 9 bases; nucleotides outside the gene matches: 9. Here the CDR3 DNA reads TGTGCTAGTGGTCCCGGGGGTAGCGGGAGGGGTGAGCAGTTCTTC. Its protein product is CASGPGGSGRGEQFF.

With regard to this clone: At one boundary the junction diverges from the germline segment, which might be a read error. This chain joins TRBV3-1 (or the pseudogene TRBV3-2) and TRBJ1-2, with 8 bases matching TRBD1. There are 16 residues in the CDR3. Germline CDR1 and CDR2: LGHDT and YNNKEL (reference sequence). Written as DNA, the CDR3 is TGTGCCAGCAGCAAAGAAGCGACAGGGGAGGTCTATGGCTACACCTTC. Encoded protein: CASSKEATGEVYGYTF.

The chain has TRBV24-1 and TRBJ1-2; D may be TRBD1 (6 bases). The V gene's germline CDR1 is KGHDR and CDR2 SFDVKD. Trimming removed 12 bases from V and 4 bases from J, with 29 bases in between. The CDR3 contains 17 residues. The CDR3: CAPQWPGGQGRFYGYTF. CDR3 sequence (DNA): TGTGCCCCTCAATGGCCCGGGGGGCAGGGGCGATTCTATGGCTACACCTTC.

The chain uses TRBV7-3 and TRBJ2-1, with D possibly being TRBD2 (6 bases). Trimming removed 5 bases at V and 3 bases at J, with 11 bases between. The CDR3 extends over 14 amino acids. Germline lookup yields CDR1 SGHTA and CDR2 FQGTGA. This CDR3 reads CASSLRTNYNEQFF. Written as DNA, the CDR3 is TGTGCCAGCAGCCTCCGGACTAACTACAATGAGCAGTTCTTC. The entire variable domain, with the rest obtained from reference TRBV7-3 and TRBJ2-1, is as follows: GAGVSQTPSNKVTEKGKYVELRCDPISGHTALYWYRQSLGQGPEFLIYFQGTGAADDSGLPNDRFFAVRPEGSVSTLKIQRTERGDSAVYLCASSLRTNYNEQFFGPGTRLTVL.

This chain links TRBV5-1 with TRBJ2-1; 8 bases map to TRBD2. Germline trimming cut 0 bases from V and 5 bases from J; bases unmatched to any gene: 4. Germline values: CDR1 SGHRS, CDR2 YFSETQ. The length of the CDR3 is 15 residues. CDR3 coding DNA: TGCGCCAGCAGCTTGGTTACAGCGGGAGACAATGAGCAGTTCTTC. As protein: CASSLVTAGDNEQFF.

This chain uses TRBV5-1 with TRBJ2-1, with 11 nucleotides matching TRBD2. This CDR3 spans 16 amino acids. Looked up from germline, CDR1 is SGHRS and CDR2 is YFSETQ. Trimming cost V 0 bases and J 4 bases; bases outside gene matches: 3. The CDR3 reads CASSLGLAGQYNEQFF. The CDR3 DNA reads as TGCGCCAGCAGCTTGGGACTAGCGGGGCAATACAATGAGCAGTTCTTC. Filled out from reference TRBV5-1 and TRBJ2-1, the complete variable domain reads KAGVTQTPRYLIKTRGQQVTLSCSPISGHRSVSWYQQTPGQGLQFLFEYFSETQRNKGNFPGRFSGRQFSNSRSEMNVSTLELGDSALYLCASSLGLAGQYNEQFFGPGTRLTVL.

The rearrangement links TRBV2 to TRBJ1-1, with D perhaps matching TRBD1 (6 bases). Germline lookup yields CDR1 SNHLY and CDR2 FYNNEI. V was pared by 4 bases and J by 3 bases, with 9 bases between. This CDR3 has 13 amino acids. In DNA form, the CDR3 reads TGTGCCAGCAGTGCGGACAGCGACACTGAAGCTTTCTTT. Its protein product is CASSADSDTEAFF.

The chain joins TRBV2 to TRBJ1-2, with D perhaps matching TRBD1 (5 bases). The CDR3 length is 13 residues. The germline V gene encodes CDR1 SNHLY and CDR2 FYNNEI. V lost 2 bases, J lost 8 bases, and 12 bases lay in between. CDR3 residues: CASSERGVGGYTF. CDR3 nucleotides: TGTGCCAGCAGTGAAAGGGGCGTGGGGGGCTACACCTTC.